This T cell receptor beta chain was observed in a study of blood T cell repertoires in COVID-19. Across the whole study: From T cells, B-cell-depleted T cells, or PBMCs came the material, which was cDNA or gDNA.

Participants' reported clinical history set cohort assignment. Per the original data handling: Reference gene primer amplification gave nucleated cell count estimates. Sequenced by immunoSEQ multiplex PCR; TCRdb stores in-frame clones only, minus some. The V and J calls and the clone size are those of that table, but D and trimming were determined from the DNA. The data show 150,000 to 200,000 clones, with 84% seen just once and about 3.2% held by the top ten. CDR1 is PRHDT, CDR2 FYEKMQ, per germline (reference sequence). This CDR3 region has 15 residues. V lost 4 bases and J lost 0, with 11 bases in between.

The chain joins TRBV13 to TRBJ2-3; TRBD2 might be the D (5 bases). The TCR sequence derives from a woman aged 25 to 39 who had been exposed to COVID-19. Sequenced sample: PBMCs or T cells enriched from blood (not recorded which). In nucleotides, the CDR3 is TGTGCCAGCAGCTCGAGCGGTTCTAGCACAGATACGCAGTATTTT. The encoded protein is CASSSSGSSTDTQYF.